This TCR beta chain was captured by sequencing in a study of early T cells in non-severe SARS-CoV-2 infection. Across the whole study: Sequencing targeted bulk RNA from unsorted whole blood, leaving chains unpaired.

The length of the CDR3 is 15 residues. In germline, CDR1 is WSHSY, CDR2 SAAADI. Unmatched junction bases numbered 10, after V lost 6 bases and J lost 5 bases. The study's findings and limits: Matches to VDJdb favored anti-spike CD8 responses and missed private and CD4 specificities.

Unique molecular identifier tags were affixed to discrete cDNA molecules. TCRdb processed the 5' RACE reads anew with MiXCR; each CDR3 protein has one entry. The sample lists about 60,000 distinct CDR3 sequences; 8% to 9.5% were seen once. This clonotype was recorded at least ten times. Its antigen is unknown. The sample comprised whole blood. The chain has TRBV10-2 and TRBJ2-5; 9 positions agree with TRBD1. The receptor was derived from an adult who was a healthcare worker with PCR-confirmed SARS-CoV-2 infection or an uninfected control (not recorded which). CDR3 region: CASRTGGNRFETQYF. CDR3 DNA: TGCGCCAGCAGGACAGGGGGGAACAGATTTGAGACCCAGTACTTC.